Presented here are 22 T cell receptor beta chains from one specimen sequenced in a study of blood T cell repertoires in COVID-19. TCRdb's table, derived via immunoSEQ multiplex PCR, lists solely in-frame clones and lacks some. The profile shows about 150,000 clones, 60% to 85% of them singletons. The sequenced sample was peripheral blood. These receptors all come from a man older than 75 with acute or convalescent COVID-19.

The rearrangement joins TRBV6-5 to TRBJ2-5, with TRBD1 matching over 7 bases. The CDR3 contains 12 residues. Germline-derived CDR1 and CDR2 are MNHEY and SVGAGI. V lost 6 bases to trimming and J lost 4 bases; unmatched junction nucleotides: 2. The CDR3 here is CASRDRVETQYF. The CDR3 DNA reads TGTGCCAGCAGAGACAGGGTAGAGACCCAGTACTTC.

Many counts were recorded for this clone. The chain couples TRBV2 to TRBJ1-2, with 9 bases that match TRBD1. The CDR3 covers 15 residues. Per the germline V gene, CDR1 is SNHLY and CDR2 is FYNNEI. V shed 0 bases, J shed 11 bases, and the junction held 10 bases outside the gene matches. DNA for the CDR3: TGTGCCAGCAGTGAAGCCTCAGGGACAGGGTTCCTGTACACCTTC. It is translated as CASSEASGTGFLYTF.

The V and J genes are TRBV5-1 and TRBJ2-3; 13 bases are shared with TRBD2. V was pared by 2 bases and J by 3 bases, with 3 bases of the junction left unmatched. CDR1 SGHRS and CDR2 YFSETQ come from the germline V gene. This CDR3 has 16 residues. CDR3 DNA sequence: TGCGCCAGCAGCTTTGCACTAGCGGGGGGGACAGATACGCAGTATTTT. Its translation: CASSFALAGGTDTQYF.

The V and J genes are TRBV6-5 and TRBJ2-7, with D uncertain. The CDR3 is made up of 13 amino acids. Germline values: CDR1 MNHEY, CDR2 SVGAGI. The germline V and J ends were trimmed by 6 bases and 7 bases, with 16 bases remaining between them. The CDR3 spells CASSLMADLEQYF. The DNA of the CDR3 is TGTGCCAGCAGCTTAATGGCAGACTTGGAGCAGTACTTC.

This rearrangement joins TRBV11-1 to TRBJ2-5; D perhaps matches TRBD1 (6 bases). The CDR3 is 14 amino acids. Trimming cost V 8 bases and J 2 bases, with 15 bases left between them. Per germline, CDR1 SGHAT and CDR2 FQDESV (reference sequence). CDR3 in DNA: TGTGCCAGCCAACGGACAGAAGGACAAGAGACCCAGTACTTC. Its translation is CASQRTEGQETQYF.

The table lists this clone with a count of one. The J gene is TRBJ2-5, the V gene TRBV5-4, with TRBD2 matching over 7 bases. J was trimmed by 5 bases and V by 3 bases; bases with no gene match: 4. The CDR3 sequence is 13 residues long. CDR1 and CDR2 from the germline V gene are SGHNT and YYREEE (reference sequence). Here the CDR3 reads CASSSTSWETQYF. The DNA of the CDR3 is TGTGCCAGCAGCTCGACTAGCTGGGAGACCCAGTACTTC.

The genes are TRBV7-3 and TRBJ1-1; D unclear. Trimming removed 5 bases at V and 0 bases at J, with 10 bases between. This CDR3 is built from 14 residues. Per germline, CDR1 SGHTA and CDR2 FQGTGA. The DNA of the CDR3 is TGTGCCAGCAGCCCCGAGGGCCTGAACACTGAAGCTTTCTTT. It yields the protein CASSPEGLNTEAFF.

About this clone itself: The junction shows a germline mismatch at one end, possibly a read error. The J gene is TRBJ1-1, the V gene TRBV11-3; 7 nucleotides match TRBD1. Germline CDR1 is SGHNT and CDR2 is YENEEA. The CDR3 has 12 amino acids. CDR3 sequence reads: CASSVDRAEAFF. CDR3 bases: TGTGCCAGCAGCGTAGACAGGGCTGAAGCTTTCTTT.

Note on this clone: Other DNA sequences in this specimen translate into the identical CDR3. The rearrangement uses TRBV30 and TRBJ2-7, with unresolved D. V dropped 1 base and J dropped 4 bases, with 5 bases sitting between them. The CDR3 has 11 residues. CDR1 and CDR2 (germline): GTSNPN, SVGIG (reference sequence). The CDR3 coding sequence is TGTGCCTGGAGTGATCGTTACGAGCAGTACTTC. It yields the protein CAWSDRYEQYF.

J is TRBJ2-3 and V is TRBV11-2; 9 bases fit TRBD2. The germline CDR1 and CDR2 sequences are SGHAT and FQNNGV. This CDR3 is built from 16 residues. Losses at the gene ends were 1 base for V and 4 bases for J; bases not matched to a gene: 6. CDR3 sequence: CASSLVGGGGPDTQYF. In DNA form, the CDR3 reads TGTGCCAGCAGCTTAGTGGGCGGGGGGGGACCAGATACGCAGTATTTT.

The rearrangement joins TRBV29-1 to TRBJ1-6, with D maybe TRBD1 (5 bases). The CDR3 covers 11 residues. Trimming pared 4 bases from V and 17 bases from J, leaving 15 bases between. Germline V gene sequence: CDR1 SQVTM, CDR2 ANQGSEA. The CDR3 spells CSVASQGRVHF. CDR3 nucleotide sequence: TGCAGCGTTGCTTCCCAGGGCCGGGTCCACTTT.

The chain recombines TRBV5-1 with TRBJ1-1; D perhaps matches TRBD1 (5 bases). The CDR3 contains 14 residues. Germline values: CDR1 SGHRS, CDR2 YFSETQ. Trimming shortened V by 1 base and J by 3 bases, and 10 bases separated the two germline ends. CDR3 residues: CASSLKGADTEAFF. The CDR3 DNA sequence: TGCGCCAGCAGCTTGAAAGGGGCGGACACTGAAGCTTTCTTT.

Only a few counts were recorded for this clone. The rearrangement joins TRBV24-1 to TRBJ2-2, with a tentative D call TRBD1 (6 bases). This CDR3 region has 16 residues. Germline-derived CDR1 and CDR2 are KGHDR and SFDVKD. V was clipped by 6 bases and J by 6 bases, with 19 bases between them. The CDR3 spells CATSPPSGDQAGELFF. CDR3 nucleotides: TGTGCCACCAGTCCCCCTTCAGGGGATCAAGCCGGGGAGCTGTTTTTT.

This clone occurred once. CDR3 region: CASSFGQGWNEQFF. The CDR3 nucleotides are TGTGCCAGCAGCTTCGGACAGGGGTGGAATGAGCAGTTCTTC. V usage is TRBV7-3 and J usage is TRBJ2-1; 9 bases map to TRBD1. The CDR3 has 14 residues. Losses at the gene ends were 3 bases for V and 7 bases for J; bases not matched to a gene: 4. Germline V gene lookup returns CDR1 SGHTA and CDR2 FQGTGA.

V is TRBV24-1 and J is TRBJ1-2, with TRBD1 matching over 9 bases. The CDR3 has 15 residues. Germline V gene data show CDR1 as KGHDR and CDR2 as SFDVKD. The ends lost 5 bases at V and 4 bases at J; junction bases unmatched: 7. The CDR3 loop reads CATSAAGTGSYGYTF. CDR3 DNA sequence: TGTGCCACCAGTGCCGCCGGGACAGGGTCCTATGGCTACACCTTC.

This CDR3 reads CASSQESSGANVLTF. CDR3 coding DNA: TGTGCCAGCAGCCAAGAGAGCTCTGGGGCCAACGTCCTGACTTTC. This chain connects TRBV4-2 to TRBJ2-6; no reliable D call. Per the germline V gene, CDR1 is LGHNA and CDR2 is YNFKEQ. This CDR3 contains 15 residues. The V gene lost 0 bases and the J gene lost 0 bases, with 3 bases spanning the gap.

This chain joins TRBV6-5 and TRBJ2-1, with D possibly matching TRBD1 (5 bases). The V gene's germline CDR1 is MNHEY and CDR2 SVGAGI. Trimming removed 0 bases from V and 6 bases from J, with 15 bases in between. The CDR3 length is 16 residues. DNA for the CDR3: TGTGCCAGCAGTTACTCGGGGCAGGGCACGGCCAATGAGCAGTTCTTC. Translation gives CASSYSGQGTANEQFF.

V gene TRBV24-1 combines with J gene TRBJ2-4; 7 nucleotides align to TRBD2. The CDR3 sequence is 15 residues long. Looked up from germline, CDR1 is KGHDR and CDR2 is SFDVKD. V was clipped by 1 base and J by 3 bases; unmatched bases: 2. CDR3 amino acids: CATSDFREGKNIQYF. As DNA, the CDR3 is TGTGCCACCAGTGATTTCAGGGAGGGCAAAAACATTCAGTACTTC.

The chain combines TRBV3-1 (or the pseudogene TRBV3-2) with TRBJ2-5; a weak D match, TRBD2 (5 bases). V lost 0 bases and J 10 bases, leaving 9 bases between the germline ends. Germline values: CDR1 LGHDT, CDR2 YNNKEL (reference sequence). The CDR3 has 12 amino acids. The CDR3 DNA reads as TGTGCCAGCAGCCAAGACGGGGTGGGCCAGTACTTC. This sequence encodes CASSQDGVGQYF.

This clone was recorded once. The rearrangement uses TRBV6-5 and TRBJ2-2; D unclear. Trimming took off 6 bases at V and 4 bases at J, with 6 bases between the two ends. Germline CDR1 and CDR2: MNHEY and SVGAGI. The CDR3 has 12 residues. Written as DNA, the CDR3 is TGTGCCAGCAGGGTCGGCACCGGGGAGCTGTTTTTT. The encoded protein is CASRVGTGELFF.

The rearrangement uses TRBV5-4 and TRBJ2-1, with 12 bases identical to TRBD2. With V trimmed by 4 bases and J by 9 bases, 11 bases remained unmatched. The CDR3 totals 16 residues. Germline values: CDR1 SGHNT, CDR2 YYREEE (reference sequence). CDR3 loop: CASSRTRLAGVPEQFF. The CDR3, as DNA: TGTGCCAGCAGCAGAACGAGACTAGCGGGGGTGCCTGAGCAGTTCTTC.

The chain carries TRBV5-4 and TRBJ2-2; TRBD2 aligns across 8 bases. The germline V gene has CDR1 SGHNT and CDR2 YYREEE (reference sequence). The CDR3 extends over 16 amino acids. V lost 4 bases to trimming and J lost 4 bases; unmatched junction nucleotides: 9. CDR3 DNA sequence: TGTGCCAGCAGCCCAGGCGGGGGGCTAGCCACCGGGGAGCTGTTTTTT. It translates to CASSPGGGLATGELFF.